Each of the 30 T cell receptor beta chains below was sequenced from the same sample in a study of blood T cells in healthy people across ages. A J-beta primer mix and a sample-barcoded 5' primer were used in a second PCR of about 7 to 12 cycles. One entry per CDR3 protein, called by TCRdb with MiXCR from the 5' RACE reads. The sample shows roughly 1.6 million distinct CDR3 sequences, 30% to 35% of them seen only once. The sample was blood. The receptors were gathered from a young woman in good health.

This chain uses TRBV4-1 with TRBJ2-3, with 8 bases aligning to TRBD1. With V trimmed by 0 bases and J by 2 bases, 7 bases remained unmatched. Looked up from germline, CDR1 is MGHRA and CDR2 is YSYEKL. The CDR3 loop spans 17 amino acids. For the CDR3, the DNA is TGCGCCAGCAGCCAAGACGCCCCGCAGGGGGCCACAGATACGCAGTATTTT. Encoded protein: CASSQDAPQGATDTQYF.

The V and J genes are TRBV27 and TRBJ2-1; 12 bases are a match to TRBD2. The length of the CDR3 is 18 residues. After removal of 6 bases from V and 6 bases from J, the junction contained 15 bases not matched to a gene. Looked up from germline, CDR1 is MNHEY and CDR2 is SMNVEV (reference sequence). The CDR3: CASRAGTSGLYRGNEQFF. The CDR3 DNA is TGTGCCAGCAGGGCCGGGACTAGCGGGCTCTATCGGGGCAATGAGCAGTTCTTC.

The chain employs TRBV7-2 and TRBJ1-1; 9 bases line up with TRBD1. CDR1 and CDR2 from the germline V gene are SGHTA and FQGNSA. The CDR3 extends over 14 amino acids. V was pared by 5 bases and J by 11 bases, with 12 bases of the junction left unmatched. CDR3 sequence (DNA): TGTGCCAGCAGCCAGGCCGCGGGACAGGGATTTGCTTTCTTT. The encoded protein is CASSQAAGQGFAFF.

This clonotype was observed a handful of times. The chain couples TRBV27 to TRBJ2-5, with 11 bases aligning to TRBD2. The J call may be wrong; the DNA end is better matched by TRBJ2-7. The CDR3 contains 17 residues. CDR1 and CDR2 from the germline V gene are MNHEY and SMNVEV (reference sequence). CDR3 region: CASSSLGLAVIPYEQYF. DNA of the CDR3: TGTGCCAGCAGTTCCCTGGGACTAGCGGTAATTCCCTACGAGCAGTACTTC.

DNA of the CDR3: TGCGCCAGCAGCCAAGTTGTGGCGGGGGCCAACGTCCTGACTTTC. Protein sequence: CASSQVVAGANVLTF. The gene calls are TRBV4-1 and TRBJ2-6, with unresolved D. Between the trimmed V and J ends, which lost 1 base and 4 bases, there was a span of 8 bases. Germline assignment: CDR1 MGHRA and CDR2 YSYEKL. This CDR3 region has 15 residues.

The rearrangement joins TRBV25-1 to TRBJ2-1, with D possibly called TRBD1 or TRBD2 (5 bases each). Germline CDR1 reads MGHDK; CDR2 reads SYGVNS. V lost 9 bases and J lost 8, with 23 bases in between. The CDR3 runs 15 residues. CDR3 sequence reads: CARGRARPHLDEQFF. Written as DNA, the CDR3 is TGTGCCAGGGGACGGGCCCGCCCACATTTGGATGAGCAGTTCTTC.

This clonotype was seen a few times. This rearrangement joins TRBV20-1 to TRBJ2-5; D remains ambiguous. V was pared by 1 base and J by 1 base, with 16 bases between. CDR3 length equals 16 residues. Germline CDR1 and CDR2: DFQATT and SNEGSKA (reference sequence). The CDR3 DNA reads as TGCAGTGCTAGAGGAGCTCCCCCGAGCACCCAAGAGACCCAGTACTTC. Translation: CSARGAPPSTQETQYF.

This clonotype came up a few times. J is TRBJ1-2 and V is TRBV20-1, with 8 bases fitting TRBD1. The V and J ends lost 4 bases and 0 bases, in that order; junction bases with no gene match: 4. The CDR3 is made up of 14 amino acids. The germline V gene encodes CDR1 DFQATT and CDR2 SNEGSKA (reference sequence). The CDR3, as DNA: TGCAGTGCTAATCCGGGACAGGCTAACTATGGCTACACCTTC. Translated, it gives CSANPGQANYGYTF.

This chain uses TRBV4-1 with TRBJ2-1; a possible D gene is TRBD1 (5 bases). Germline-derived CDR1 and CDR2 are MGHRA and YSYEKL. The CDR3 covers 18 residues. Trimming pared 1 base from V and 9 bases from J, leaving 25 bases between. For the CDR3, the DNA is TGCGCCAGCAGCCAAGCTCCTGAACAGGCCCCTCGAGATAGTGAGCAGTTCTTC. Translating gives CASSQAPEQAPRDSEQFF.

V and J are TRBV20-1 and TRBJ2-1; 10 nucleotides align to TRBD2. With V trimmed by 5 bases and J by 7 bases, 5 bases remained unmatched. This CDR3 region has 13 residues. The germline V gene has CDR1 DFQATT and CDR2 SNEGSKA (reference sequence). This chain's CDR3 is CSAQSGRGNEQFF. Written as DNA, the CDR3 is TGCAGTGCTCAGAGCGGGAGGGGGAATGAGCAGTTCTTC.

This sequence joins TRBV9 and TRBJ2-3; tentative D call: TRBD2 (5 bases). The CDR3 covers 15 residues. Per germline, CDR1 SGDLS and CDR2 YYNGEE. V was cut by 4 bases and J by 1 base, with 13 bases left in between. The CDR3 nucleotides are TGTGCCAGCAGCCCCTTCGGGCGGGGCACAGATACGCAGTATTTT. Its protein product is CASSPFGRGTDTQYF.

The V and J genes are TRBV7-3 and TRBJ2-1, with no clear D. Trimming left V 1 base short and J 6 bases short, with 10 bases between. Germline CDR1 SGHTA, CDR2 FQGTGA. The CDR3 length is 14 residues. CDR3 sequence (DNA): TGTGCCAGCAGCTTAATGGCGCTCGGCAATGAGCAGTTCTTC. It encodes CASSLMALGNEQFF. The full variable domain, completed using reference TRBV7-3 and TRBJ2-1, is GAGVSQTPSNKVTEKGKYVELRCDPISGHTALYWYRQSLGQGPEFLIYFQGTGAADDSGLPNDRFFAVRPEGSVSTLKIQRTERGDSAVYLCASSLMALGNEQFFGPGTRLTVL.

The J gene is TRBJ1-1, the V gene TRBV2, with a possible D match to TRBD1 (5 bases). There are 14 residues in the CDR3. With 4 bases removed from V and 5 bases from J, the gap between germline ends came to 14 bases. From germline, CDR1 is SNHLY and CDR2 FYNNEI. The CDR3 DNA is TGTGCCAGCAGTGGTGGGCGGGGGTGGACTGAAGCTTTCTTT. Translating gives CASSGGRGWTEAFF. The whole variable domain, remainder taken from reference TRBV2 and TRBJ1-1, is EPEVTQTPSHQVTQMGQEVILRCVPISNHLYFYWYRQILGQKVEFLVSFYNNEISEKSEIFDDQFSVERPDGSNFTLKIRSTKLEDSAMYFCASSGGRGWTEAFFGQGTRLTVV.

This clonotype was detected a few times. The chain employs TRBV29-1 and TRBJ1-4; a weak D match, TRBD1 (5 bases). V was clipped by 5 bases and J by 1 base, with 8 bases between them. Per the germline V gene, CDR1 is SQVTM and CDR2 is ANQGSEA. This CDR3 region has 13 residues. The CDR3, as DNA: TGCAGCGTTTGGGACGGAACTAATGAAAAACTGTTTTTT. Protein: CSVWDGTNEKLFF.

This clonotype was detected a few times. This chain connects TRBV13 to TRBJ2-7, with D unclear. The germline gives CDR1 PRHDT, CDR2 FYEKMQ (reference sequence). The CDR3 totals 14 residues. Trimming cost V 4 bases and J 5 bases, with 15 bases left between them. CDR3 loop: CASSSGPSLNEQYF. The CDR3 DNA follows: TGTGCCAGCAGCTCCGGGCCCAGCCTCAACGAGCAGTACTTC.

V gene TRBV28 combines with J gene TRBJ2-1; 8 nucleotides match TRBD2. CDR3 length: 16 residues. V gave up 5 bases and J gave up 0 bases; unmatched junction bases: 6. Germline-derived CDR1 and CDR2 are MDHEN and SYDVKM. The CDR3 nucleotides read TGTGCCAGCAGTCCACTAGCGGCCTACTCCTACAATGAGCAGTTCTTC. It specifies CASSPLAAYSYNEQFF.

The CDR3 DNA reads as TGTGCCAGCCTTAGCCCGGGACAGCCTAATTATTTCCACTATGGCTACACCTTC. It yields the protein CASLSPGQPNYFHYGYTF. This chain connects TRBV6-1 to TRBJ1-2, with 7 bases identical to TRBD1. Germline-derived CDR1 and CDR2 are MNHNS and SASEGT. The CDR3 is made up of 18 amino acids. V shed 8 bases, J shed 3 bases, and the junction held 21 bases outside the gene matches.

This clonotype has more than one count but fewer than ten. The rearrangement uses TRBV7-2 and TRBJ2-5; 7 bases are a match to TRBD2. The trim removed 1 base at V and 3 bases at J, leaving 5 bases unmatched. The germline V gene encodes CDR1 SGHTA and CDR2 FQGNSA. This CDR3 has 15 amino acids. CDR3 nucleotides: TGTGCCAGCAGCTTAGTGGCAGGGAGGGAAGAGACCCAGTACTTC. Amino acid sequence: CASSLVAGREETQYF.

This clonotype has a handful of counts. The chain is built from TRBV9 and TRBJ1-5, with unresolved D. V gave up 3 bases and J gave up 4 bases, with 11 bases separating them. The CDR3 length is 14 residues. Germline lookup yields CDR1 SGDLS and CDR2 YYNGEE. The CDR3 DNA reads TGTGCCAGCAGCGCTTGGGAAGCGAATCAGCCCCAGCATTTT. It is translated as CASSAWEANQPQHF.

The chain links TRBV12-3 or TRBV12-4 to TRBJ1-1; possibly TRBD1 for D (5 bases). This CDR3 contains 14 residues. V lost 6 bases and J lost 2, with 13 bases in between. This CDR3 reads CASRRDRSNTEAFF. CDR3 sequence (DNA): TGTGCCAGCAGGAGGGACCGATCAAACACTGAAGCTTTCTTT.

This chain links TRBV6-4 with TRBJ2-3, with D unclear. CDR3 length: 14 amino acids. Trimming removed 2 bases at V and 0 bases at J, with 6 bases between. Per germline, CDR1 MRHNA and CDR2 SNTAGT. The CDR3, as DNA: TGTGCCAGCAGTGACGCCGGTAGCACAGATACGCAGTATTTT. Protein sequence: CASSDAGSTDTQYF.

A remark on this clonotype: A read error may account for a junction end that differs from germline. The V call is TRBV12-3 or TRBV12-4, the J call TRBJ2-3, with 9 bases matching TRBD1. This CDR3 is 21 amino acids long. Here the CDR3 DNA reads TGTGCCAGCAGTCTAGCCTTGGGACAGGGACTATCCAACCCTAGCACAGATACGCAGTATTTT. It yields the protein CASSLALGQGLSNPSTDTQYF.

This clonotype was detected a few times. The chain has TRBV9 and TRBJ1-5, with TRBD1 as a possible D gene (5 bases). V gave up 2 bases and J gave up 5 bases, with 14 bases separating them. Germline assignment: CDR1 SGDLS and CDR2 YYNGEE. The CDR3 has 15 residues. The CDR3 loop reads CASSVGPGRDQPQHF. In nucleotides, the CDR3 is TGTGCCAGCAGCGTGGGACCGGGCAGAGATCAGCCCCAGCATTTT. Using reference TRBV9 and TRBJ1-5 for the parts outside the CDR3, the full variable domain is DSGVTQTPKHLITATGQRVTLRCSPRSGDLSVYWYQQSLDQGLQFLIQYYNGEERAKGNILERFSAQQFPDLHSELNLSSLELGDSALYFCASSVGPGRDQPQHFGDGTRLSIL.

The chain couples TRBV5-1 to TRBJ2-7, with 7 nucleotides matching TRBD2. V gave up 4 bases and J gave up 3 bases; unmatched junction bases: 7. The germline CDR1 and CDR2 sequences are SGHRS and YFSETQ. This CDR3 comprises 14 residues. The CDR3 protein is CASSLGTKYYEQYF. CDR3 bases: TGCGCCAGCAGCCTCGGGACTAAATACTACGAGCAGTACTTC.

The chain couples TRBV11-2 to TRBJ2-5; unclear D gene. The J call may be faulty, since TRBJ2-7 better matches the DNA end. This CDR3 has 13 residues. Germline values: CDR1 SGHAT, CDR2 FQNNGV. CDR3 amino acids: CASSLDWSDEQYF. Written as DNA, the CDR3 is TGTGCCAGCAGCTTAGATTGGAGTGACGAGCAGTACTTC.

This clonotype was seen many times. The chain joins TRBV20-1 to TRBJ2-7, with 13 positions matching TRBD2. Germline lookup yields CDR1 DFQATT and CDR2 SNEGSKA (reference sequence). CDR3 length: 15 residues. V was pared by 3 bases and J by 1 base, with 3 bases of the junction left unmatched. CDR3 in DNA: TGCAGTGCTAGGCCGGGACTAGCGGGATCCTACGAGCAGTACTTC. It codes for CSARPGLAGSYEQYF.

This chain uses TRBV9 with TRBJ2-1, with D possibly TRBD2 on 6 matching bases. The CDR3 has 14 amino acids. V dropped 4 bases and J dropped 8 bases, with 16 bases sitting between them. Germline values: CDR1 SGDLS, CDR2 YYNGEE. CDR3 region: CASSPQTSSDEQFF. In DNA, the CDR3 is TGTGCCAGCAGCCCCCAGACTAGTTCTGATGAGCAGTTCTTC.

DNA for the CDR3: TGTGCCAGCAGTTTTGGGAACAGGGACAGGGCCTACGAGCAGTACTTC. Encoded protein: CASSFGNRDRAYEQYF. The chain uses TRBV27 and TRBJ2-7; the match to TRBD1 covers 9 bases. The ends lost 3 bases at V and 2 bases at J; junction bases unmatched: 8. This CDR3 comprises 16 residues. The germline V gene has CDR1 MNHEY and CDR2 SMNVEV (reference sequence).

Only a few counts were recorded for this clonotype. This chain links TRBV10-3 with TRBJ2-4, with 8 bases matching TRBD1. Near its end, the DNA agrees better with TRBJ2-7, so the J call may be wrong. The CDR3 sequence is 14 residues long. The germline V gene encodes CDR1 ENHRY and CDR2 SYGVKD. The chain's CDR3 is CAIRADRVGDEQYF. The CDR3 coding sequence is TGTGCCATCAGGGCGGACAGGGTGGGGGACGAGCAGTACTTC.

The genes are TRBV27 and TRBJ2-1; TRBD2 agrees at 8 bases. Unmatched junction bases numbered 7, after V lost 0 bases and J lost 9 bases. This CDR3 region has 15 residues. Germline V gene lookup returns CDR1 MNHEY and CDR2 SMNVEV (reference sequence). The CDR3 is CASSLSPGLGGEQFF. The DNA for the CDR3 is TGTGCCAGCAGTTTATCTCCGGGACTAGGGGGTGAGCAGTTCTTC.